The T cell receptor (beta chain) described here comes from a study of T cells expressing NK-cell markers. The overall study: Sorted CD3+CD56-NKG2C+, CD3+CD56+NKG2C+ and CD3+CD56+NKG2C- T cells supplied the TCR beta repertoires. The eight sequenced donors comprised seven who were HCMV-seropositive and one who was seronegative.

One entry per CDR3 protein, without DNA, is what TCRdb gives after re-calling the 5' RACE reads. Its table lists some 150,000 distinct CDR3 sequences. The length of the CDR3 is 13 residues. Germline CDR1 reads MNHEY; CDR2 reads SVGAGI. The chain joins TRBV6-5 to TRBJ2-7. The sample was blood T cells: a sorted CD56 or NKG2C T cell subset, CD4+ or CD8+ T cells, or bulk PBMC T cells (not recorded which). This TCR derives from a man aged 18 to 29 in good health. CDR3 region: CASSSTKPYEQYF.